This T cell receptor beta chain is drawn from a study of T cells after somatic rescue of genetic block. The assay was immunoSEQ multiplex PCR, and TCRdb's table has in-frame clones only and misses some. The sample consists of tens of thousands of clones, 95% to 96% of them appearing once. The V end lost 2 bases, the J end lost 6 bases, and 13 bases lay between the germline ends. CDR1 is LNHDA and CDR2 is SQIVND in the germline V gene (reference sequence). The length of the CDR3 is 14 residues. The chain combines TRBV19 with TRBJ1-2, with TRBD1 as a possible D gene (5 bases). What was sequenced was peripheral blood mononuclear cells (PBMCs). The sequence was obtained from a child younger than two. CDR3 residues: CASSILAGQDGYTF. The CDR3 coding sequence is TGTGCCAGTAGTATATTGGCAGGGCAGGATGGCTACACCTTC.